The text below deals with one T cell receptor beta chain. Its target is not known. Clones were sequenced by immunoSEQ multiplex PCR, and TCRdb holds only the in-frame ones, with some missing. Altogether about 100,000 clones are present, about 89% being singletons, with the ten largest covering approximately 3%. The data were obtained in a study of T cell responses to AZD1222 COVID-19 vaccine. Findings and limits, study-wide: Nearly half of unique spike-specific TCRs reportedly avoided B.1.351 and B.1.1.7 mutated regions. Only after the peak T cell response were repertoires sampled. Dominant CD4 TCR responses targeted spike regions 160-218 and 743-854.

The TCR sequence derives from an adult who received the MenACWY meningococcal vaccine as a control. The material sequenced was peripheral blood, taken 28 days after the second dose of the MenACWY control vaccine.

CDR3 nucleotides: TGTGCCAGCAGCTCCTCGACTGGGACAGGGGGTAACAGAAAGTTCTTC. It yields the protein CASSSSTGTGGNRKFF. This chain uses TRBV5-6 with TRBJ2-1, with 11 bases identical to TRBD1. The junction had 16 bases not matched to a gene; V was cut back by 3 bases and J by 14 bases. The CDR3 is 16 amino acids. Germline V CDR1 and CDR2: SGHDT, YYEEEE.